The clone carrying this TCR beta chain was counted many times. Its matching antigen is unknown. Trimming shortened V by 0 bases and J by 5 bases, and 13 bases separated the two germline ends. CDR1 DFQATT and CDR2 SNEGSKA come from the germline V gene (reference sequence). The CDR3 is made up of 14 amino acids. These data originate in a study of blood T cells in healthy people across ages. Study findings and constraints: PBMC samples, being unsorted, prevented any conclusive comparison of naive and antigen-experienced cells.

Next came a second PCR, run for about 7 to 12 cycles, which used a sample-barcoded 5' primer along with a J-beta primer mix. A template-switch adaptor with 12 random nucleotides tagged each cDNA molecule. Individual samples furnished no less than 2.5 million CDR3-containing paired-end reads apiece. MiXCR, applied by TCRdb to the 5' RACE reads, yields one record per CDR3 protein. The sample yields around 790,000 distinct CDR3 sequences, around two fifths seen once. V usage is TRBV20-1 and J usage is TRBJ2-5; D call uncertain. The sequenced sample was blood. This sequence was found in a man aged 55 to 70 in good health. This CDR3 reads CSARDRTVRETQYF. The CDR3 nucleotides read TGCAGTGCTAGAGATCGGACCGTCCGGGAGACCCAGTACTTC.